This T cell receptor beta chain derives from a study of T cells in Graves' hyperthyroidism and ophthalmopathy (dated by TCRdb to about 2019). The study in broad terms: Peripheral blood samples were taken at initial diagnosis, before any treatment was given. To identify TCR V-J signatures that set the groups apart, the researchers used a discovery cohort of 90 to 100 patients, made up of 40 to 45 with Graves' ophthalmopathy and 57 with stable Graves' hyperthyroidism. An independent validation cohort of about 19 hyperthyroidism patients and 15 or so patients who later progressed to ophthalmopathy tested prospective prediction of ophthalmopathy. For training and testing, the 100 patients in the discovery cohort were randomly divided in a 7:3 ratio. In addition, the study compared T-cell repertoires in thyroid tissue and in blood from about 6 Graves' hyperthyroidism patients. After sampling, hyperthyroidism patients received methimazole starting at 30 mg daily, and ophthalmopathy patients received high-dose intravenous methylprednisolone. The paper reports TCR Vbeta CDR3 sequencing of some 140 peripheral blood samples: around 41 ophthalmopathy, over 70 hyperthyroidism and roughly 17 progressor patients.

The TCR beta CDR3 regions were amplified from RNA transcripts. For the first round of RT-PCR on the TCR CDR3, the HTBI primer set was used together with the Qiagen OneStep RT-PCR kit. Libraries were constructed in a second round of multiplex PCR, after which size selection and purification were carried out. The libraries were sequenced on an Illumina HiSeq2000 using paired-end 100 bp reads. The study's processing was this. SOAPnuke was used to process the raw data, removing reads that contained adapters or uncalled bases, had a mean Phred below 15, or lacked an exact match to the constant primer or identifier. COPE v1.2.5 was used to merge high-quality paired reads, and clonotypes were defined as unique nucleotide sequences. MiTCR v1.1 was used to align the clonotypes against IMGT TRBV, TRBD and TRBJ reference segments. The analysis included only V-J combinations with a frequency above 0.0001, which together covered 99% to 99.2% of the repertoires. The TCS score was defined as the ratio of F50 (clonal expansion) to E x V (chaos), calculated using BLOSUM62-based TCRdist between CDR3 peptides within each V-J. Welch's t-statistics and random forest reduced around 550 V-J features to 10 to 15, which were used in a naive Bayes classifier (R e1071). Using fastp at Q25 and MiXCR, TCRdb reprocessed the public reads and kept productive beta chains. Each CDR3 protein appears once, grouped with its most common genes and DNA. V and J calls and clone size were set by TCRdb, not the authors. Within this sample are 130,000 to 150,000 distinct CDR3 sequences, with approximately 20% of them counted one time only. The ten largest clones capture around two thirds of the sample.

Including cysteine and phenylalanine, the CDR3 has 14 amino acids. Only the CDR3 region is kept as DNA, spanning 42 bases read in frame from base 1. V is cut by 6 bases and J by 2 bases, and the space between the germline ends is 14 bases. For CDR1 and CDR2, the germline V gene lists SNHLY and FYNNEI. Overall results and qualifications from the work: A 13 V-J signature model separated ophthalmopathy from stable hyperthyroidism, with 87.88% sensitivity and roughly 81% specificity in cross-validation and 80%/75% in testing. Sample size was not statistically predetermined, and investigators were not blinded to group allocation. Most expanded thyroid clonotypes (frequency above 0.001) were also detected in blood, a finding suggesting that blood repertoires may reflect thyroid immune responses. During validation, the model predicted progression to ophthalmopathy a median of around 6 months ahead of onset, with 60% to 71% sensitivity and about 75% specificity.

Hyperthyroidism patients were aged 18 to 65 years and newly diagnosed, with disease duration of less than 2 months. Patients with uncontrolled infections, other autoimmune diseases, pregnancy or lactation were excluded. Diagnoses relied on clinical symptoms, serum thyroxine and TRAb, thyroid ultrasound and orbital computed tomography. Blood from progressor patients was drawn when they were first diagnosed with hyperthyroidism, before any ophthalmopathy symptoms appeared. PBMCs were separated from roughly 10 ml of fresh peripheral blood using Ficoll-Paque density gradient centrifugation. Patients classed as progressors first received a Graves' hyperthyroidism diagnosis and then went on to develop ophthalmopathy during follow-up. Total RNA was extracted using Trizol reagent, and RNA quality was assessed on an Agilent 2100 Bioanalyzer. This clonotype occurred many times. Its antigen target is currently unknown. The sample holds no much larger clone one base away, and base qualities are not on file.

Input material: blood. This receptor was identified in a woman between 50 and 59 years old with Graves' hyperthyroidism that later progressed to Graves' ophthalmopathy. The chain joins TRBV2 to TRBJ2-7, with a weak D call of TRBD1 (6 bases match). The base sequence is TGTGCCAGCAGGGAGGTGGGACATACCTACGAGCAGTACTTC. Its amino acids are CASREVGHTYEQYF.